This entry features one T cell receptor (beta chain) sequence. Antigen: not known. The PCR contained 60 Vbeta and 13 Jbeta primers. The repertoire was sequenced with immunoSEQ multiplex PCR; TCRdb's copy has only in-frame clones and lacks some. The sample lists 200,000 to 250,000 clones, 70% to 85% occurring once. This specimen comes from a study of cytomegalovirus exposure and HLA in healthy donors. Study context: Among the 400 or so donors who were genotyped, approximately 83% fell in the genetic ancestry cluster that is associated with self-reported Caucasian donors.

Trimming shortened V by 0 bases and J by 9 bases, and 12 bases separated the two germline ends. There are 15 residues in the CDR3. CDR1 and CDR2 from the germline V gene are MNHEY and SVGAGI. Study conclusions and caveats: HLA restriction was apparent for most CMV-associated TCR beta chains in a later analysis. Within the data, a cluster of highly shared sequence variants was likely a sequencing artifact.

The TCR sequence derives from a man in his fifties in good health and CMV-seronegative. The specimen sequenced was PBMCs. The chain employs TRBV6-5 and TRBJ1-6; D remains unclear. The CDR3 protein is CASSYSVRSGSPLHF. As DNA, the CDR3 is TGTGCCAGCAGTTACTCGGTGCGGTCTGGTTCACCCCTCCACTTT.